The rows below give T cell receptor beta chains drawn from one sample of a study of blood T cell repertoires in COVID-19. Sequenced by immunoSEQ multiplex PCR; TCRdb stores in-frame clones only, minus some. The table shows roughly 260,000 clones, with 70% to 85% occurring only once. Sequenced material: peripheral blood. Every receptor here comes from a woman aged 80 or over with active or convalescent COVID-19. Both conserved end residues are part of each CDR3. Fields, in order: V gene, clone size, D gene, CDR3 protein. D genes are given only for firm matches. Size is stated for part of the rows, as once, few or many counts, or as a class when the clone is expanded.

TRBV28,few,TRBD1,CASRKRWDDRGSNQPQHF
TRBV19,-,TRBD1,CASSTSWDRSYGYTF
TRBV24-1,-,-,CATRPTSASTDTQYF
TRBV25-1,-,-,CASSKAGDQPQHF
TRBV5-4,-,TRBD2,CASSHGTSGTDTQYF
TRBV29-1,-,-,CSVEGDTRNTEAFF
TRBV18,-,-,CASSPGSGAGNQPQHF
TRBV28,-,-,CASHFDSLYGYTF
TRBV18,-,-,CASSPRVGVASETQYF
TRBV6-2/TRBV6-3,-,TRBD1,CASSYSGTGADF
TRBV29-1,-,-,CSAAPGTDYGYTF
TRBV5-1,-,-,CASSLDPGSYNEQFF
TRBV5-1,-,-,CASSLGGLSGNTIYF
TRBV18,-,-,CASSPNPVSASGEQYF
TRBV25-1,-,-,CASSENTGYTF
TRBV9,-,-,CASSVARDYAGELFF
TRBV12-3/TRBV12-4,-,-,CASSLDSTEAFF
TRBV20-1,-,-,CSASRLGHLNTGELFF
TRBV12-3/TRBV12-4,once,-,CASSSFNEQFF
TRBV5-6,-,-,CASSLVGETTDTQYF
TRBV19,-,TRBD1,CASSVGDRMNTEAFF
TRBV28,-,TRBD1,CASALTGQGSYEQYF
TRBV6-1,once,-,CASSERPAPFGNTIYF
TRBV19,-,TRBD1,CASNRDREAGQPQHF
TRBV10-3,-,-,CATRSEGRDGYTF
TRBV10-2,-,TRBD2,CASRTGLAGGETGELFF
TRBV3-1/TRBV3-2,-,-,CASSHQGTRNTGELFF
TRBV24-1,-,-,CATSKTGYYEQYF
TRBV30,-,TRBD1,CAWSGDRGYGYTF
TRBV3-1/TRBV3-2,-,-,CASSQGARTRGNTIYF
TRBV11-2,-,-,CASSLVAGDQFF
TRBV18,-,-,CASSPPYPPNTGELFF
TRBV10-2,-,-,CASSETPSFAPQETQYF
TRBV30,-,-,CAWSVRGPRDTQYF
TRBV10-3,-,-,CAISDSISTDTQYF
TRBV6-5,few,-,CASNRERYTEAFF
TRBV12-3/TRBV12-4,-,TRBD1,CASSPTGGSEQYF
TRBV7-9,-,-,CASSQQGSNQPQHF
TRBV6-4,-,TRBD2,CASSTSGSYNEQFF
TRBV29-1,-,-,CSGLSPGNEKLFF
TRBV28,-,TRBD1,CASSLGQGFNQPQHF
TRBV3-1/TRBV3-2,-,-,CASGPHGGTQYF
TRBV3-1/TRBV3-2,-,-,CASSQPPTGLQTEAFF
TRBV2,-,-,CASSEAAGGETQYF
TRBV9,-,TRBD1,CASSVSRGQETQYF
TRBV5-1,-,TRBD1,CASRPTGSSGNTIYF
TRBV6-5,-,-,CASLGPNEKLFF
TRBV6-5,-,-,CASSPGNGYTF
TRBV5-5,-,-,CASSSAPQETQYF
TRBV7-9,few,TRBD2,CASSGVSGGAKGDTQYF
TRBV9,once,TRBD2,CASSGRRLAGYTGELFF
TRBV3-1/TRBV3-2,few,TRBD2,CASSQDPPGTSGGSYEQYF
TRBV11-2,once,TRBD2,CASSLDVLAGVSSYNEQFF
TRBV30,-,TRBD1,CALNTGQGVDGSGNTIYF
TRBV9,-,TRBD1,CASSVGTEYEQYF
TRBV7-9,-,TRBD1,CASSFYNVGTAYNSPLHF
TRBV7-8,-,-,CASGAAGANVLTF
TRBV6-5,-,-,CASRATGSSEQYF
TRBV28,-,TRBD2,CASSSQLAGVAYEQYF